The 12 T cell receptor beta chains reported below all come from one sample, sequenced in a study of T cells expressing NK-cell markers. TCRdb reworked the 5' RACE reads into one entry per CDR3 protein, no DNA. Here the sample table reports 250,000 or so distinct CDR3 sequences. What was sequenced was blood T cells: a sorted CD56 or NKG2C T cell subset, CD4+ or CD8+ T cells, or bulk PBMC T cells (not recorded which). The receptors originated from a woman aged 18 to 75 in good health.

The chain employs TRBV4-3 and TRBJ2-3. The CDR3 runs to 14 residues. Germline values: CDR1 LGHNA, CDR2 YSLEER. The CDR3 sequence: CASSQDHGTDTQYF.

V and J are TRBV12-3 or TRBV12-4 and TRBJ2-7; TCRdb's D gene call, TRBD1, goes unchecked for lack of DNA. The CDR3 has 12 amino acids. The CDR3 sequence: CASSTYPGEQYF.

The chain uses TRBV6-5 and TRBJ1-2. Germline V gene lookup returns CDR1 MNHEY and CDR2 SVGAGI. This CDR3 has 16 amino acids. CDR3 residues: CASSYRGSTTSYGYTF.

The CDR3 here is CASSLFRREQYF. The V call is TRBV28, the J call TRBJ2-7. The germline V gene has CDR1 MDHEN and CDR2 SYDVKM. This CDR3 contains 12 residues.

The CDR3 sequence: CASTQGGGGSEAFF. This rearrangement joins TRBV6-1 to TRBJ1-1; TCRdb's D call, TRBD1, is unchecked because there is no DNA. The CDR3 length is 14 residues. Germline CDR1 and CDR2: MNHNS and SASEGT.

This CDR3 is CSANRGGTDTQYF. This rearrangement joins TRBV20-1 to TRBJ2-3; TCRdb picks TRBD1, but there is no DNA to check that call. CDR1 and CDR2 from the germline V gene are DFQATT and SNEGSKA (reference sequence). This CDR3 has 13 residues.

The V and J genes are TRBV30 and TRBJ2-4; TCRdb indicates TRBD1, and absent DNA this call remains unverified. This CDR3 spans 15 amino acids. From germline, CDR1 is GTSNPN and CDR2 SVGIG (reference sequence). The CDR3 sequence: CAWSAGNLAKNIQYF.

The chain links TRBV7-8 to TRBJ1-4; TCRdb's D call, TRBD1, is unchecked because there is no DNA. Germline V gene data show CDR1 as SGHVS and CDR2 as FQNEAQ. The CDR3 length is 15 residues. Here the CDR3 reads CASSPPGGDNEKLFF.

The CDR3 protein is CASSLVLGGYEQYF. The chain carries TRBV11-2 and TRBJ2-7; as DNA is missing, the TRBD1 call by TCRdb cannot be tested. The CDR3 length is 14 residues. CDR1 and CDR2 from the germline V gene are SGHAT and FQNNGV.

The chain recombines TRBV19 with TRBJ2-5; TCRdb proposes TRBD1, but this gene call is untestable without DNA. The CDR3 is made up of 15 amino acids. CDR1 and CDR2 (germline): LNHDA, SQIVND (reference sequence). The CDR3 sequence is CASSFGGAGQETQYF. The variable domain in full, completed from reference TRBV19 and TRBJ2-5, reads DGGITQSPKYLFRKEGQNVTLSCEQNLNHDAMYWYRQDPGQGLRLIYYSQIVNDFQKGDIAEGYSVSREKKESFPLTVTSAQKNPTAFYLCASSFGGAGQETQYFGPGTRLLVL.

The rearrangement links TRBV7-2 to TRBJ2-7. From germline, CDR1 is SGHTA and CDR2 FQGNSA. CDR3 size: 13 residues. The chain's CDR3 is CASSLSGTYEQYF.

The chain carries TRBV7-2 and TRBJ2-7. This CDR3 contains 12 residues. Germline V CDR1 and CDR2: SGHTA, FQGNSA. This CDR3 reads CASSLSTYEQYF.